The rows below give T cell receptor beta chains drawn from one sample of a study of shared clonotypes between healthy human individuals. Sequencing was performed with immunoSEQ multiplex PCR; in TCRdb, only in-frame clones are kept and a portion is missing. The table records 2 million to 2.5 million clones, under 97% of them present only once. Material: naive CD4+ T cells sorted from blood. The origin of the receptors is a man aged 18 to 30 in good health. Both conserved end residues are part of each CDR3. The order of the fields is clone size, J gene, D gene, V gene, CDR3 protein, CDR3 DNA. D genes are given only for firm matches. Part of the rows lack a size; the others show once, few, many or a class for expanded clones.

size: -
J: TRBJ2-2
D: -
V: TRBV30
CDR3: CAWSVVHGTGELFF
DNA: TGTGCCTGGAGTGTAGTGCATGGCACCGGGGAGCTGTTTTTT

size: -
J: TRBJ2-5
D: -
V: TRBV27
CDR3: CASSLGRRQETQYF
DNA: TGTGCCAGCAGTCTGGGACGGAGACAAGAGACCCAGTACTTC

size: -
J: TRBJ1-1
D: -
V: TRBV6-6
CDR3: CASSYSPGNTEAFF
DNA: TGTGCCAGCAGTTACTCGCCAGGGAACACTGAAGCTTTCTTT

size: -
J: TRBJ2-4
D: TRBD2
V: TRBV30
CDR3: CAWSYRPGLAGGGTKNIQYF
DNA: TGTGCCTGGAGTTACCGCCCCGGACTAGCGGGAGGAGGAACCAAAAACATTCAGTACTTC

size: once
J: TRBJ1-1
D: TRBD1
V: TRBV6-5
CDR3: CASSDRVNTEAFF
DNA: TGTGCCAGCAGTGACAGGGTGAACACTGAAGCTTTCTTT

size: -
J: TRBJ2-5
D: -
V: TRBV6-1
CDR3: CASSELLGGRETQYF
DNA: TGTGCCAGCAGTGAACTTCTGGGGGGGCGGGAGACCCAGTACTTC

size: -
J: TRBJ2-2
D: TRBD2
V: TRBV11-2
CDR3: CASSGLAGVTGELFF
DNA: TGTGCCAGCTCGGGGCTAGCGGGAGTGACCGGGGAGCTGTTTTTT

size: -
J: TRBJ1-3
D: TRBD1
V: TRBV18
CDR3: CASSPGQGVPGNTIYF
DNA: TGTGCCAGCTCACCGGGACAGGGAGTCCCTGGAAACACCATATATTTT

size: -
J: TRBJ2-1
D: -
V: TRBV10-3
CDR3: CAISEATDYSYNEQFF
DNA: TGTGCCATCAGTGAGGCCACGGACTATTCCTACAATGAGCAGTTCTTC

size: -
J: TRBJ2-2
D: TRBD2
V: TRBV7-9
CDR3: CASIPRPTSGVRTGELFF
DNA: TGTGCCAGCATCCCCCGCCCGACTAGCGGGGTGCGGACCGGGGAGCTGTTTTTT

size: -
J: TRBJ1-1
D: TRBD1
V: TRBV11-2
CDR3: CASSWGTANTEAFF
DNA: TGTGCCAGCAGCTGGGGGACAGCGAACACTGAAGCTTTCTTT

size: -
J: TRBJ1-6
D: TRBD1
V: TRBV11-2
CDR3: CASSSGQTYNSPLHF
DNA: TGTGCCAGCAGCTCGGGACAGACTTATAATTCACCCCTCCACTTT

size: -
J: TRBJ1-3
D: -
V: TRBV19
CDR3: CASTGAGRISGNTIYF
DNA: TGTGCCAGTACGGGTGCGGGCAGGATCTCTGGAAACACCATATATTTT

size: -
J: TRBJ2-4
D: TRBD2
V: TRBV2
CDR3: CASRRTSSLSNIQYF
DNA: TGTGCCAGCAGAAGGACTAGCTCTCTTTCAAACATTCAGTACTTC

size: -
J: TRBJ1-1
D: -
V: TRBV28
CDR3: CASRGASRGVSKAFF
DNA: TGTGCCAGCAGGGGGGCGTCTAGGGGCGTCTCGAAAGCTTTCTTT

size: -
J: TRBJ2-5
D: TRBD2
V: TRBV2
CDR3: CASSAFSGGVAYETQYF
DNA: TGTGCCAGCAGTGCCTTTAGCGGGGGGGTTGCGTACGAGACCCAGTACTTC